What follows are 26 T cell receptor beta chains derived from one specimen sequenced in a study of blood T cell repertoires in COVID-19. Measured with immunoSEQ multiplex PCR; TCRdb has only the in-frame clones, and not every one. The table lists about 430,000 clones, about 88% of them singletons. The sequenced sample was PBMCs or T cells enriched from blood (not recorded which). All receptors derive from a woman under 30 who had been exposed to COVID-19.

For this clone: Different DNA sequences within this sample yield the same CDR3. This chain links TRBV15 with TRBJ2-1; 10 positions match TRBD2. Germline CDR1 reads LNHNV; CDR2 reads YYDKDF (reference sequence). V shed 0 bases and J 7 bases; nucleotides not matched to a gene: 6. The CDR3 loop spans 16 amino acids. CDR3 sequence reads: CATSRDASGGGNEQFF. CDR3 sequence (DNA): TGTGCCACCAGCAGAGATGCTAGCGGGGGAGGAAATGAGCAGTTCTTC.

This chain joins TRBV12-5 and TRBJ1-2, with D maybe TRBD1 (5 bases). CDR3 length equals 13 residues. The V end lost 3 bases, the J end lost 8 bases, and 13 bases lay between the germline ends. The V gene's germline CDR1 is LGHNT and CDR2 FRNRAP. CDR3 amino acids: CASGFLRVGGYTF. The CDR3 DNA sequence: TGTGCTAGTGGTTTCCTCAGGGTTGGCGGCTACACCTTC.

The V and J genes are TRBV2 and TRBJ1-3; maybe TRBD1 (5 bases). V lost 3 bases and J lost 5, with 14 bases in between. Germline CDR1 and CDR2: SNHLY and FYNNEI. This CDR3 region has 15 residues. In nucleotides, the CDR3 is TGTGCCAGCAGTGATGGGCAGGGTTTGAGAAACACCATATATTTT. Its protein is CASSDGQGLRNTIYF.

The J gene is TRBJ2-5, the V gene TRBV21-1; TRBD2 is the table's D call and was not checked against the DNA. TRBV21-1 is recorded as a pseudogene. The CDR3 sequence is 16 residues long. The CDR3 coding sequence is TGTGCCAGCAGCCTGAAAGAAGGAGGGAGACAAGAGACCCAGTACTTC. This sequence encodes CASSLKEGGRQETQYF.

The chain links TRBV6-4 to TRBJ2-2, with 8 nucleotides matching TRBD1. Germline V gene sequence: CDR1 MRHNA, CDR2 SNTAGT. This CDR3 region has 18 residues. V was pared by 9 bases and J by 0 bases, with 15 bases of the junction left unmatched. The CDR3 DNA is TGTGCCAGGCAGCACACAGGGGGGACCGGGTCGAACACCGGGGAGCTGTTTTTT. Translating gives CARQHTGGTGSNTGELFF.

The chain uses TRBV6-5 and TRBJ1-3, with TRBD1 matching over 10 bases. This CDR3 contains 15 residues. In germline, CDR1 is MNHEY, CDR2 SVGAGI. V dropped 5 bases and J dropped 4; count of bases not matched to a gene: 5. The CDR3 sequence is CASSRDRGVGNTIYF. The CDR3 DNA reads TGTGCCAGCAGTCGGGACAGGGGAGTCGGAAACACCATATATTTT.

In its sample, this clone was seen a few times. This chain joins TRBV4-1 and TRBJ1-4; tentative D call: TRBD1 (5 bases). Germline V lookup: CDR1 MGHRA, CDR2 YSYEKL. The length of the CDR3 is 16 residues. V dropped 4 bases and J dropped 7 bases, with 19 bases sitting between them. The CDR3 nucleotides read TGCGCCAGCAGCCCGGGACGTGAAGGAGGGAGTGAAAAACTGTTTTTT. Its protein is CASSPGREGGSEKLFF.

The gene calls are TRBV13 and TRBJ2-3; 8 bases match TRBD1. The V gene's germline CDR1 is PRHDT and CDR2 FYEKMQ (reference sequence). CDR3 length: 14 residues. The V segment lost 0 bases and the J segment 6 bases; nucleotides outside the gene matches: 2. CDR3 bases: TGTGCCAGCAGCTTAGGACAGGGGGTTGATACGCAGTATTTT. Its protein is CASSLGQGVDTQYF.

The rearrangement joins TRBV5-5 to TRBJ1-6; the match to TRBD1 covers 9 bases. This CDR3 region has 18 residues. V was clipped by 1 base and J by 4 bases; unmatched bases: 9. The germline CDR1 and CDR2 sequences are SGHKS and YYEKEE (reference sequence). The DNA of the CDR3 is TGTGCCAGCAGCTTGCTTCCCCCCGGGACAGGGTATAATTCACCCCTCCACTTT. The encoded protein is CASSLLPPGTGYNSPLHF.

V gene TRBV7-2 combines with J gene TRBJ2-7; TRBD2 matches 7 bases. The V and J ends lost 3 bases and 3 bases, in that order; junction bases with no gene match: 11. CDR3 length: 16 amino acids. Looked up from germline, CDR1 is SGHTA and CDR2 is FQGNSA. The CDR3 DNA reads TGTGCCAGCAGCTTGGGGGGGTGGGATGACAACTACGAGCAGTACTTC. Translated, it gives CASSLGGWDDNYEQYF.

The count of this clone is one. The rearrangement joins TRBV7-9 to TRBJ1-1; 9 bases line up with TRBD1. Germline CDR1 reads SEHNR; CDR2 reads FQNEAQ (reference sequence). V shed 6 bases, J shed 0 bases, and the junction held 2 bases outside the gene matches. There are 14 residues in the CDR3. The CDR3 is CASRGTGMNTEAFF. CDR3 sequence (DNA): TGTGCCAGCAGGGGGACAGGGATGAACACTGAAGCTTTCTTT.

This clone appeared a few times. The CDR3 sequence is CASSQDYSGSSYNEQFF. DNA of the CDR3: TGTGCCAGCAGCCAAGATTACAGCGGAAGCTCCTACAATGAGCAGTTCTTC. The gene calls are TRBV3-1 (or the pseudogene TRBV3-2) and TRBJ2-1, with D perhaps TRBD2 (5 bases). The CDR3 has 17 residues. Trimming pared 0 bases from V and 0 bases from J, leaving 12 bases between. Germline values: CDR1 LGHDT, CDR2 YNNKEL (reference sequence).

V gene TRBV5-4 combines with J gene TRBJ1-1; D perhaps matches TRBD1 (5 bases). V was cut by 4 bases and J by 4 bases, with 17 bases left in between. Germline lookup yields CDR1 SGHNT and CDR2 YYREEE (reference sequence). This CDR3 contains 15 residues. The CDR3 reads CASSNTPSGGTEAFF. CDR3 nucleotides: TGTGCCAGCAGCAACACACCTTCGGGGGGCACTGAAGCTTTCTTT.

This clone has only a few counts. V and J are TRBV5-6 and TRBJ1-1; 7 bases map to TRBD1. The CDR3 is 13 amino acids. After removal of 4 bases from V and 6 bases from J, the junction contained 6 bases not matched to a gene. Looked up from germline, CDR1 is SGHDT and CDR2 is YYEEEE. The CDR3 DNA is TGTGCCAGCAGCGGATACAGGGGCTCTGAAGCTTTCTTT. Translating gives CASSGYRGSEAFF.

The rearrangement joins TRBV7-2 to TRBJ1-5, with D hard to call. CDR1 is SGHTA, CDR2 FQGNSA, per germline. The length of the CDR3 is 15 residues. V lost 1 base, J lost 1 base, and 8 bases lay in between. Here the CDR3 reads CASSLGVRSNQPQHF. The DNA of the CDR3 is TGTGCCAGCAGCTTAGGCGTGAGAAGCAATCAGCCCCAGCATTTT. The full variable domain, rest sourced from reference TRBV7-2 and TRBJ1-5, is GAGVSQSPSNKVTEKGKDVELRCDPISGHTALYWYRQSLGQGLEFLIYFQGNSAPDKSGLPSDRFSAERTGGSVSTLTIQRTQQEDSAVYLCASSLGVRSNQPQHFGDGTRLSIL.

CDR3 residues: CASSSYFEDRHYYEQYF. As DNA, the CDR3 is TGTGCCAGCAGCTCATACTTCGAGGACAGGCACTACTACGAGCAGTACTTC. The chain couples TRBV7-9 to TRBJ2-7; 7 bases agree with TRBD1. Trimming cost V 4 bases and J 3 bases; bases outside gene matches: 15. The CDR3 is made up of 17 amino acids. The V gene's germline CDR1 is SEHNR and CDR2 FQNEAQ (reference sequence).

The CDR3 DNA follows: TGCGCCAGCAGCCAAGATCTGTGGAGGCAAGAGACCCAGTACTTC. This sequence encodes CASSQDLWRQETQYF. The chain recombines TRBV4-3 with TRBJ2-5; maybe TRBD2 (5 bases). This CDR3 spans 15 amino acids. Trimming stripped 0 bases from V and 2 bases from J, with 10 bases between. The germline V gene encodes CDR1 LGHNA and CDR2 YSLEER.

CDR3 DNA: TGTGCCAGCAGTGGGGACAGGGGATACAATGAGCAGTTCTTC. As protein: CASSGDRGYNEQFF. The gene calls are TRBV2 and TRBJ2-1; TRBD1 agrees at 10 bases. The trim removed 4 bases at V and 4 bases at J, leaving 1 base unmatched. The germline V gene has CDR1 SNHLY and CDR2 FYNNEI. The CDR3 is 14 residues long.

This rearrangement joins TRBV7-9 to TRBJ2-7, with TRBD2 identical over 14 bases. CDR3 length: 14 amino acids. Trimming removed 6 bases from V and 9 bases from J; junction bases left unmatched: 7. Germline values: CDR1 SEHNR, CDR2 FQNEAQ (reference sequence). The CDR3 region is CASRLTSGRAAQYF. The CDR3 nucleotides read TGTGCCAGCAGACTGACTAGCGGGAGGGCCGCGCAGTACTTC.

CDR3 residues: CASSTRGRTEAFF. CDR3 in DNA: TGTGCCAGCAGCACCAGGGGGCGGACTGAAGCTTTCTTT. The gene calls are TRBV5-6 and TRBJ1-1; 8 positions match TRBD1. CDR3 length: 13 amino acids. Germline-derived CDR1 and CDR2 are SGHDT and YYEEEE. With 4 bases clipped from V and 5 bases from J, the junction kept 4 bases outside the gene matches.

The rearrangement uses TRBV7-2 and TRBJ2-7; D perhaps matches TRBD2 (5 bases). Germline values: CDR1 SGHTA, CDR2 FQGNSA. The CDR3 has 14 residues. V lost 0 bases and J 3 bases, leaving 9 bases between the germline ends. The CDR3 DNA sequence: TGTGCCAGCAGCTTAGCGCGACGGGACTACGAGCAGTACTTC. Translation gives CASSLARRDYEQYF.

The chain carries TRBV29-1 and TRBJ1-2; TRBD1 agrees at 11 bases. With V trimmed by 7 bases and J by 6 bases, 7 bases remained unmatched. This CDR3 comprises 13 residues. CDR1 is SQVTM, CDR2 ANQGSEA, per germline. The CDR3 sequence is CSAMDRGHDGYTF. CDR3 nucleotide sequence: TGCAGCGCTATGGACAGGGGGCATGATGGCTACACCTTC.

The chain recombines TRBV5-1 with TRBJ1-2; no clear D gene. Germline values: CDR1 SGHRS, CDR2 YFSETQ. Between the trimmed V and J ends, which lost 3 bases and 6 bases, there was a span of 15 bases. This CDR3 is 14 amino acids long. The CDR3 loop reads CASSSPERRHGYTF. As DNA, the CDR3 is TGCGCCAGCAGCTCCCCGGAAAGGAGGCATGGCTACACCTTC.

There are a few counts of this clone. The gene calls are TRBV29-1 and TRBJ2-7; 10 positions agree with TRBD2. With 5 bases clipped from V and 3 bases from J, the junction kept 7 bases outside the gene matches. Germline values: CDR1 SQVTM, CDR2 ANQGSEA. This CDR3 spans 14 amino acids. The CDR3 DNA sequence: TGCAGCGTTTCTATACTAGCGGGAAACTACGAGCAGTACTTC. Its translation: CSVSILAGNYEQYF.

This chain connects TRBV27 to TRBJ2-2, with a weak D call TRBD2 (6 bases). The CDR3 spans 17 residues. V was clipped by 1 base and J by 0 bases, with 12 bases between them. CDR1 is MNHEY, CDR2 SMNVEV, per germline (reference sequence). The CDR3 reads CASSLCGTESNTGELFF. The CDR3 nucleotides read TGTGCCAGCAGTTTATGCGGGACCGAGTCGAACACCGGGGAGCTGTTTTTT.

The chain employs TRBV28 and TRBJ1-5; perhaps TRBD1 as D (5 bases). The CDR3 totals 15 residues. Trimming cost V 3 bases and J 2 bases, with 11 bases left between them. The V gene's germline CDR1 is MDHEN and CDR2 SYDVKM. In DNA, the CDR3 is TGTGCCAGCAGTTTTGCGGGGGTGGGCAATCAGCCCCAGCATTTT. Its protein product is CASSFAGVGNQPQHF.